The 13 T cell receptor beta chains presented below share a single source sample, sequenced in a study of T cell responses to AZD1222 COVID-19 vaccine. Clones were read by immunoSEQ multiplex PCR, and TCRdb kept only the in-frame ones, dropping some. The sample has about 170,000 clones, 80% to 95% seen once. The specimen was peripheral blood, collected on day 0 of AZD1222 vaccination. These receptor sequences come from an adult in good health.

The chain carries TRBV7-2 and TRBJ1-2; the match to TRBD1 covers 10 bases. Germline CDR1 and CDR2: SGHTA and FQGNSA. V lost 2 bases to trimming and J lost 8 bases; unmatched junction nucleotides: 5. The CDR3 extends over 14 amino acids. The CDR3 DNA reads TGTGCCAGCAGCTTAAGGACAGGGGGGGAAGGCTACACCTTC. It is translated as CASSLRTGGEGYTF.

The chain has TRBV5-4 and TRBJ2-7, with D perhaps matching TRBD1 or TRBD2 (6 bases each). The V end lost 0 bases, the J end lost 0 bases, and 13 bases lay between the germline ends. CDR1 SGHNT and CDR2 YYREEE come from the germline V gene (reference sequence). This CDR3 is built from 16 residues. The CDR3 loop reads CASSLVVPGASYEQYF. CDR3 sequence (DNA): TGTGCCAGCAGCTTGGTGGTCCCGGGGGCCTCCTACGAGCAGTACTTC.

For the CDR3, the DNA is TGTGCCAGCAGCTTGTGGCCGCCGAACGAGCAGTACTTC. Translated, it gives CASSLWPPNEQYF. The chain has TRBV5-6 and TRBJ2-7; D is undetermined. This CDR3 contains 13 residues. Trimming pared 1 base from V and 5 bases from J, leaving 10 bases between. From germline, CDR1 is SGHDT and CDR2 YYEEEE.

This chain uses TRBV12-3 or TRBV12-4 with TRBJ2-2; tentatively, D is TRBD1 (6 bases). CDR3 size: 13 residues. The V and J ends lost 5 bases and 8 bases respectively, with 12 bases between them. CDR3 nucleotides: TGTGCCAGCAGTCCCCAGGGGTGGGGGGAGCTGTTTTTT. Its translation: CASSPQGWGELFF.

This sequence joins TRBV27 and TRBJ2-7; D is possibly TRBD2 (6 bases). Trimming stripped 2 bases from V and 3 bases from J, with 8 bases between. This CDR3 region has 13 residues. Per the germline V gene, CDR1 is MNHEY and CDR2 is SMNVEV (reference sequence). The CDR3 protein is CASSLVGGYEQYF. CDR3 bases: TGTGCCAGCAGTTTAGTCGGGGGCTACGAGCAGTACTTC.

The V call is TRBV9, the J call TRBJ1-1; TRBD1 matches at 8 bases. Germline values: CDR1 SGDLS, CDR2 YYNGEE. Germline trimming cut 0 bases from V and 9 bases from J; bases unmatched to any gene: 4. The CDR3 sequence is 13 residues long. CDR3 DNA: TGTGCCAGCAGCGTAGTAACAGGGGGGAAAGCTTTCTTT. This translates into CASSVVTGGKAFF.

The chain carries TRBV7-3 and TRBJ2-3, with D possibly matching TRBD2 (6 bases). The CDR3 runs 14 residues. The germline V gene has CDR1 SGHTA and CDR2 FQGTGA. The V and J ends lost 5 bases and 2 bases respectively, with 11 bases between them. The CDR3 here is CASSLSGVTDTQYF. CDR3 coding DNA: TGTGCCAGCAGCCTTAGCGGTGTCACAGATACGCAGTATTTT.

The chain uses TRBV25-1 and TRBJ1-4; tentatively, D is TRBD1 (5 bases). Germline lookup yields CDR1 MGHDK and CDR2 SYGVNS. CDR3 length: 16 residues. V lost 2 bases and J lost 2, with 12 bases in between. CDR3 protein: CASSELGRGTNEKLFF. CDR3 in DNA: TGTGCCAGCAGTGAACTCGGTCGGGGCACTAATGAAAAACTGTTTTTT.

The rearrangement joins TRBV10-1 to TRBJ1-2, with unresolved D. Germline lookup yields CDR1 WNHNN and CDR2 SYGVQD (reference sequence). The CDR3 runs to 13 residues. V shed 5 bases and J shed 4 bases, with 11 bases lying between them. In DNA form, the CDR3 reads TGCGCCAGCAGTTCACCTGGGATCTATGGCTACACCTTC. This encodes CASSSPGIYGYTF.

V usage is TRBV30 and J usage is TRBJ2-7, with 7 bases fitting TRBD2. This CDR3 is built from 14 residues. V shed 2 bases, J shed 5 bases, and the junction held 9 bases outside the gene matches. Germline-derived CDR1 and CDR2 are GTSNPN and SVGIG (reference sequence). DNA of the CDR3: TGTGCCTGGAGTAGTGGCGGGAGTTCACACGAGCAGTACTTC. It is translated as CAWSSGGSSHEQYF.

The rearrangement uses TRBV2 and TRBJ2-2; TRBD1 might be the D (5 bases). Between the trimmed V and J ends, which lost 5 bases and 4 bases, there was a span of 11 bases. Looked up from germline, CDR1 is SNHLY and CDR2 is FYNNEI. CDR3 length: 14 amino acids. CDR3 nucleotide sequence: TGTGCCAGCAGTAGCCAGGGCGGCACCGGGGAGCTGTTTTTT. Amino acid sequence: CASSSQGGTGELFF.

This clone occurred once. The chain uses TRBV7-9 and TRBJ1-5, with 12 bases fitting TRBD1. V gave up 4 bases and J gave up 8 bases; unmatched junction bases: 6. Germline loops: CDR1 SEHNR, CDR2 FQNEAQ (reference sequence). The CDR3 length is 15 residues. CDR3 DNA: TGTGCCAGCAGCTCCGGGACAGGGGGCAACAAGCCCCAGCATTTT. This encodes CASSSGTGGNKPQHF.

The V call is TRBV27, the J call TRBJ2-7; D gene unclear. Germline CDR1 and CDR2: MNHEY and SMNVEV (reference sequence). V was shortened by 6 bases and J by 0 bases, with 6 bases between the two germline ends. The CDR3 covers 12 residues. The CDR3 bases are TGTGCCAGCAGGGGAAACTCCTACGAGCAGTACTTC. This translates into CASRGNSYEQYF.